The present T cell receptor beta chain was sequenced within a study of CD4 and CD8 cells across lung adenocarcinoma regions. TCRdb ran MiXCR on the PCR reads and lists one entry per CDR3 protein. The sample lists about 23,000 distinct CDR3 sequences, approximately 52% occurring once. This clonotype was recorded at least ten times. The sequence came from a male donor with lung adenocarcinoma. The CD4 and CD8 labels of this study may be unreliable. The material sequenced was CD4+ T cells from the center of a lung tumor.

The CDR3 DNA follows: TGTGCCAGCAGCTTTCAGGGGCGTCCAAGAGTACCAGATACGCAGTATTTT. Protein: CASSFQGRPRVPDTQYF. The chain links TRBV7-2 to TRBJ2-3; TRBD1 is a possible D gene (6 bases). The germline CDR1 and CDR2 sequences are SGHTA and FQGNSA. The CDR3 is made up of 17 amino acids. V lost 3 bases, J lost 4 bases, and 20 bases lay in between. Variable domain in full (rest from reference TRBV7-2 and TRBJ2-3): GAGVSQSPSNKVTEKGKDVELRCDPISGHTALYWYRQSLGQGLEFLIYFQGNSAPDKSGLPSDRFSAERTGGSVSTLTIQRTQQEDSAVYLCASSFQGRPRVPDTQYFGPGTRLTVL.